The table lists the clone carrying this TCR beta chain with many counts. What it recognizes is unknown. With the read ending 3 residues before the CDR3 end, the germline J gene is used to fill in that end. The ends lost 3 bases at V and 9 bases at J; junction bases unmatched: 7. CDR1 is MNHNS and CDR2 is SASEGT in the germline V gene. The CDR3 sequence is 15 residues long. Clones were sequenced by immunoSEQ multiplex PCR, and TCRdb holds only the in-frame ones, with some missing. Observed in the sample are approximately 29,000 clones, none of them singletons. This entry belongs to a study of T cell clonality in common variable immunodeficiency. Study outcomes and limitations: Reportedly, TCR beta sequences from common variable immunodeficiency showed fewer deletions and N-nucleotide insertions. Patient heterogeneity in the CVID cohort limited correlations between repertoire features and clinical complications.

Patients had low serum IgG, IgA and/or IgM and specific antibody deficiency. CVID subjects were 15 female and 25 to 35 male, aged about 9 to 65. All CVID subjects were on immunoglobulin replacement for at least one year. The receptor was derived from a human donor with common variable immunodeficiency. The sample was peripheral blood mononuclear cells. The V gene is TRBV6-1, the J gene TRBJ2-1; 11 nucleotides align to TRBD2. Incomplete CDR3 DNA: TGTGCCAGCAGTGAGGTTAGCGGGGGGGTTGGTGAG. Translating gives CASSEVSGGVGE. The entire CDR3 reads CASSEVSGGVGEQFF.